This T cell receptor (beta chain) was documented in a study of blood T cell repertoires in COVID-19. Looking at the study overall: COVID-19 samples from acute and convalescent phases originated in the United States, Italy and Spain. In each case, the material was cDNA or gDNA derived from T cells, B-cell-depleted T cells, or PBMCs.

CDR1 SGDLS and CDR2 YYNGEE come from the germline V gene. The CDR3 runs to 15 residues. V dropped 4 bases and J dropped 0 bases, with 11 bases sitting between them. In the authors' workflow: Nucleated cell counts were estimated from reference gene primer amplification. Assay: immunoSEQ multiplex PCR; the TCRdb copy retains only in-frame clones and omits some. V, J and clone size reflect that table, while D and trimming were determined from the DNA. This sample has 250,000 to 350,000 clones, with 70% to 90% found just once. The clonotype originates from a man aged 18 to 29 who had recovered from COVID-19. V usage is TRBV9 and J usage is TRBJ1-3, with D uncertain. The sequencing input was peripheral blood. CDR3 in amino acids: CASSPAANSGNTIYF. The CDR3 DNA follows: TGTGCCAGCAGCCCGGCGGCCAACTCTGGAAACACCATATATTTT.